This TCR beta chain was observed in a study of regulatory T cells in long-lasting Graves disease. Study-wide points: Accuracy was possibly reduced by small sample size.

In building TCR beta libraries, iRepertoire HTBI primers were used together with Arm-PCR of CDR3 regions. MiXCR was run by TCRdb on the multiplex PCR reads, yielding one entry per CDR3 protein. The data contain about 400,000 distinct CDR3 sequences, about 15% of them seen just once; the ten biggest clones take up about 8.3%. Described time point: newly diagnosed GD, antithyroid drugs for less than 3 months. After RNA was extracted from PBMCs, the TCR library was made from it. V shed 2 bases, J shed 7 bases, and the junction held 5 bases outside the gene matches. The CDR3 is 15 amino acids. Germline V gives CDR1 KGHDR, CDR2 SFDVKD. Comments on this clonotype: Its antigen is unknown.

This sample was also put to use in a study of T cells in Graves' hyperthyroidism and ophthalmopathy.

The sequencing here drew on peripheral blood mononuclear cells (PBMCs), taken at new diagnosis, from a patient treated with antithyroid drugs. The gene calls are TRBV24-1 and TRBJ2-1; TRBD2 matches at 9 bases. The source is a woman aged 40 to 55 with Graves disease. The CDR3 loop reads CATSDWLSGRNEQFF. CDR3 DNA: TGTGCCACCAGTGATTGGCTTAGCGGGAGAAATGAGCAGTTCTTC.